This TCR beta chain originates from a study of blood T cell repertoires in COVID-19. Turning to the study itself: Acute and convalescent COVID-19 samples came from the United States, Italy and Spain. PBMCs, B-cell-depleted T cells, or T cells provided the cDNA or gDNA that made up the material.

Methods used by the authors: Estimation of nucleated cell counts relied on the amplification of reference gene primers. Profiled with immunoSEQ multiplex PCR; TCRdb holds only in-frame clones, not every one. V and J calls and clone size follow that table, whereas D and trimming were derived from the DNA. Altogether approximately 170,000 clones are present, around 80% being singletons, with the ten largest covering around 19%. The CDR3 consists of 14 residues. Trimming pared 7 bases from V and 4 bases from J, leaving 13 bases between. Germline V gene data show CDR1 as SGHAT and CDR2 as FQNNGV. Sequenced: peripheral blood. The clonotype comes from a woman older than 75 with acute or convalescent COVID-19. The chain recombines TRBV11-2 with TRBJ2-2, with TRBD1 as a possible D gene (6 bases). The CDR3 sequence: CASTLGQTTGELFF. CDR3 nucleotides: TGTGCCAGCACCCTAGGACAGACCACCGGGGAGCTGTTTTTT.